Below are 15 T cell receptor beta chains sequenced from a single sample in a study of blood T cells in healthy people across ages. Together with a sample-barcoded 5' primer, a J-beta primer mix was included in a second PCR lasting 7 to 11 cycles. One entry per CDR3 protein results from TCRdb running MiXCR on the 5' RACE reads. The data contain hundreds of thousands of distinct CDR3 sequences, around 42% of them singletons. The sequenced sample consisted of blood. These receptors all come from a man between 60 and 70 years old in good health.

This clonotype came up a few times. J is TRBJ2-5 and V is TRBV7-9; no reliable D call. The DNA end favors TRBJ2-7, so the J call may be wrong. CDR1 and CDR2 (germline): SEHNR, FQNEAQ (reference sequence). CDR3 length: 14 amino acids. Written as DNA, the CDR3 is TGTGCCAGCAGCTTAGATCGGACCGGAGCCGAGCAGTACTTC. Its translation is CASSLDRTGAEQYF.

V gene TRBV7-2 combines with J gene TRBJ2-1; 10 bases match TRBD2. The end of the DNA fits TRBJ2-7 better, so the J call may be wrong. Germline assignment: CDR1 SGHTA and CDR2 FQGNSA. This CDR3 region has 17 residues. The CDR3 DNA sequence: TGTGCCAGCAGCTTAGTAAGACTAGCGGGTTCCTACAATGAGCAGTACTTC. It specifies CASSLVRLAGSYNEQYF.

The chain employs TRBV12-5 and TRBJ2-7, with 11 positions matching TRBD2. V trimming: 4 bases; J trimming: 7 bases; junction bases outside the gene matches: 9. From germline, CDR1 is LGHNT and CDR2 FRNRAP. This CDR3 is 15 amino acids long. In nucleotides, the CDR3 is TGTGCTAGTGGTTCCTTAGCGGGGGGGGCAGAAGAGCAGTACTTC. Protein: CASGSLAGGAEEQYF.

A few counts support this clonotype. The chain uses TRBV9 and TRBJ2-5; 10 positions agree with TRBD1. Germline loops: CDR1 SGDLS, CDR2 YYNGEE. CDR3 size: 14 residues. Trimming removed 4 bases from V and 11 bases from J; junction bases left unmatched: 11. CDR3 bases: TGTGCCAGCAGCACCCGGGACAGGGGTCTTGAGCAGTACTTC. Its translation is CASSTRDRGLEQYF.

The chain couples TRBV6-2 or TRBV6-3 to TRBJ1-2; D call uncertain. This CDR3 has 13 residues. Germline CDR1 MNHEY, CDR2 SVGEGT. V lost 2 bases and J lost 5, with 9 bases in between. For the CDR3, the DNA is TGTGCCAGCAGTTACAACAGCAGATATGGCTACACCTTC. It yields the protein CASSYNSRYGYTF.

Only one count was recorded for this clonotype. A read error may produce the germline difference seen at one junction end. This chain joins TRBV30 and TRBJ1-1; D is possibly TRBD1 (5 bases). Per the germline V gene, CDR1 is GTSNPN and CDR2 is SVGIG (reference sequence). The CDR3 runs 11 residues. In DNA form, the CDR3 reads TGTGCCGGGAGTCTAGTAGGGGTAGCTTTCTTT. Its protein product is CAGSLVGVAFF.

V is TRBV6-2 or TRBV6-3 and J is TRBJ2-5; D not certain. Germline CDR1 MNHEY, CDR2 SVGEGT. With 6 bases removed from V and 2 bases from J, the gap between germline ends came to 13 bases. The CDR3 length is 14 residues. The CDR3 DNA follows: TGTGCCAGCAGCCCTCGAACCATTCAAGAGACCCAGTACTTC. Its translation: CASSPRTIQETQYF.

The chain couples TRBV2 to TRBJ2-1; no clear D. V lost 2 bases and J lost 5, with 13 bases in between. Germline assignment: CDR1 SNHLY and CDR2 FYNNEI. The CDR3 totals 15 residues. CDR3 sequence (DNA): TGTGCCAGCAGTGAACTCAACAGCCTTCACAATGAGCAGTTCTTC. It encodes CASSELNSLHNEQFF.

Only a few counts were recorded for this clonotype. CDR3 protein: CASSFRDGSNEKLFF. The CDR3 DNA is TGCGCCAGCAGTTTTCGGGACGGCTCTAATGAAAAACTGTTTTTT. The chain uses TRBV5-1 and TRBJ1-4; a possible D gene is TRBD1 (5 bases). The germline V and J ends were trimmed by 5 bases and 3 bases, with 14 bases remaining between them. The germline CDR1 and CDR2 sequences are SGHRS and YFSETQ. The CDR3 is 15 residues long.

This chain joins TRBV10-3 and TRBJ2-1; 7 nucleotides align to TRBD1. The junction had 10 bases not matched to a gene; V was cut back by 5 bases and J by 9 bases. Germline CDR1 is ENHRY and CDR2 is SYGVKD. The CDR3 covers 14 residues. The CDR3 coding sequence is TGTGCCATCAGTACAGGGGACGGAATAGGTGAGCAGTTCTTC. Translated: CAISTGDGIGEQFF.

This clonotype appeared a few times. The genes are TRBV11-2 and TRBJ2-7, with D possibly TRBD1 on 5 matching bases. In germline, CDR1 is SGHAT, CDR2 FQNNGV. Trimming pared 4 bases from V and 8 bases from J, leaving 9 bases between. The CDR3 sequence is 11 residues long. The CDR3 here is CASSSGQKQYF. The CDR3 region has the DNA TGTGCCAGCAGCTCCGGACAAAAGCAGTACTTC.

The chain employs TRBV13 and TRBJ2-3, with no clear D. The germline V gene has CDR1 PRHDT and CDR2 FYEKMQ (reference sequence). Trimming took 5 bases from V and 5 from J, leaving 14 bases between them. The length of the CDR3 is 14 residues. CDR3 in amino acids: CASSPSPVGDTQYF. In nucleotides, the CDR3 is TGTGCCAGCAGCCCCTCCCCAGTAGGAGATACGCAGTATTTT.

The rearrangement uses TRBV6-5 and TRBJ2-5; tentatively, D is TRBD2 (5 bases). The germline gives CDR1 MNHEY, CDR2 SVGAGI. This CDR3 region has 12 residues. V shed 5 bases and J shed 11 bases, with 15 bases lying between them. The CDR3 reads CASSHREGEQYF. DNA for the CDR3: TGTGCCAGCAGTCACCGAGAGGGAGAGCAGTACTTC.

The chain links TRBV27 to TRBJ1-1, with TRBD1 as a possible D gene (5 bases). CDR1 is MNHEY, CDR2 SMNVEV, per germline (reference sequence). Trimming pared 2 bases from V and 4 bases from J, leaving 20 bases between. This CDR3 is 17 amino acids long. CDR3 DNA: TGTGCCAGCAGTTTAGGCTCCAAAGGAGGGAGGGGCACTGAAGCTTTCTTT. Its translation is CASSLGSKGGRGTEAFF.

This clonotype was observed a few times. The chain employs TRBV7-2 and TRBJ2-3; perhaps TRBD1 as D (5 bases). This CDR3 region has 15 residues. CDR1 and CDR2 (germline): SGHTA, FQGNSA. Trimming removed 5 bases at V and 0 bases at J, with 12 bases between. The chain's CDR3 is CASSAMAGSTDTQYF. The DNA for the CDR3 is TGTGCCAGCAGCGCCATGGCAGGGAGCACAGATACGCAGTATTTT.